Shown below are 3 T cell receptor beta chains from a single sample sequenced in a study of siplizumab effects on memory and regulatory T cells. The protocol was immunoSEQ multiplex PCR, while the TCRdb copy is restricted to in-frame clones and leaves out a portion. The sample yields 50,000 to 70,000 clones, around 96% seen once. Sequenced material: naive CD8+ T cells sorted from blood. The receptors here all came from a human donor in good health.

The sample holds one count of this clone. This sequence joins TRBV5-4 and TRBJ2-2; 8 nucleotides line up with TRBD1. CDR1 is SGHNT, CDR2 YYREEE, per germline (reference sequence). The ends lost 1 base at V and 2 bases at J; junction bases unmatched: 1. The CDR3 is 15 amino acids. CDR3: CASSLQGANTGELFF. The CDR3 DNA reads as TGTGCCAGCAGCTTGCAGGGGGCCAACACCGGGGAGCTGTTTTTT. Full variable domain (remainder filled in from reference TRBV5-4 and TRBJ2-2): ETGVTQSPTHLIKTRGQQVTLRCSSQSGHNTVSWYQQALGQGPQFIFQYYREEENGRGNFPPRFSGLQFPNYSSELNVNALELDDSALYLCASSLQGANTGELFFGEGSRLTVL.

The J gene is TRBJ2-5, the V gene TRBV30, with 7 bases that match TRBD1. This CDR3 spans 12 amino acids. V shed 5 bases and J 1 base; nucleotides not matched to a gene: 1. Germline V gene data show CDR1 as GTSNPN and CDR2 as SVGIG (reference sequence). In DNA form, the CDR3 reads TGTGCCTGGCGACAGGGCCAAGAGACCCAGTACTTC. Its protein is CAWRQGQETQYF.

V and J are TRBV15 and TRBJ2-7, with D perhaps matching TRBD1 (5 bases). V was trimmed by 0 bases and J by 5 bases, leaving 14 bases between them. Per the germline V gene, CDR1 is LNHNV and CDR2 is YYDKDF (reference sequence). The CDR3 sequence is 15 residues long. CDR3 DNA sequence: TGTGCCACCAGCAGAGATCAGGGCAGGACGAACGAGCAGTACTTC. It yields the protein CATSRDQGRTNEQYF. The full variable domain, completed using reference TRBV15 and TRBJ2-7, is DAMVIQNPRYQVTQFGKPVTLSCSQTLNHNVMYWYQQKSSQAPKLLFHYYDKDFNNEADTPDNFQSRRPNTSFCFLDIRSPGLGDTAMYLCATSRDQGRTNEQYFGPGTRLTVT.